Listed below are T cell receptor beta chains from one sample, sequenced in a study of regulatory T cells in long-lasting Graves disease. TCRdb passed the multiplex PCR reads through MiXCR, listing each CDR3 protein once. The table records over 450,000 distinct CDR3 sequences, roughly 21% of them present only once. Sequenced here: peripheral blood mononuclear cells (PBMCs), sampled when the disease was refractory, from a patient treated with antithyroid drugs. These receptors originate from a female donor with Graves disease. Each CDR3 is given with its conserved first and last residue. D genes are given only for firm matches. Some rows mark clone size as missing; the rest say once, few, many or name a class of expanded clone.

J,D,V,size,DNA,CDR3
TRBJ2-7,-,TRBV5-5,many,TGTGCCAGCAGCCCGTGGACAGCCTCCTACGAGCAGTACTTC,CASSPWTASYEQYF
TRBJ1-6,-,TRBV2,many,TGTGCCAGCAGTGAAGCGCAGAATTTCAATTCACCCCTCCACTTT,CASSEAQNFNSPLHF
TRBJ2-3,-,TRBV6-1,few,TGTGCCAGCAGTGACGGGACAACGGAGACGCAGTATTTT,CASSDGTTETQYF
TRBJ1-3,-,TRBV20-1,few,TGCAGTGTTAGCGAGGGCCCTGGAAACACCATATATTTT,CSVSEGPGNTIYF
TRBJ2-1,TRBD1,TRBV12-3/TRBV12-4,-,TGTGCCAGCAGTCTGGACAGGGTTATGCAGTTCTTC,CASSLDRVMQFF
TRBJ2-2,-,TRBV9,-,TGTGCCAGCATGGGGGCGGGGGCCAACACCGGGGAGCTGTTTTTT,CASMGAGANTGELFF
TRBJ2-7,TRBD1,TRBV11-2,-,TGTGCCAGCAGCTTAGAGGCCGGGACAGGGGCCTACGAGCAGTACTTC,CASSLEAGTGAYEQYF
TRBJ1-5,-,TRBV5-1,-,TGCGCCAGCAGCTTGGCCGGTTTGAGTGGAAATCAGCCCCAGCATTTT,CASSLAGLSGNQPQHF
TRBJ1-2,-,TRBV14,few,TGTGCCAGCAGCCAAGGTTGGAGTTTGGGCGGCTACACCTTC,CASSQGWSLGGYTF
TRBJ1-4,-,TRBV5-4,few,TGTGCCAGCAGCTCCCGGGCCCCAGATGAAAAACTGTTTTTT,CASSSRAPDEKLFF
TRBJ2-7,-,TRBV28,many,TGTGCCAGCAGTTTACTTGAAGGGATCGCCTACGAGCAGTACTTC,CASSLLEGIAYEQYF
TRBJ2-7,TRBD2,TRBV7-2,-,TGTGCCAGCAGCCAGGGACTAGCGGGACCAGAATACGAGCAGTACTTC,CASSQGLAGPEYEQYF
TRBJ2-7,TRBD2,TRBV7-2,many,TGTGCCAGCAGCTTAGCTTTAGGACTAGCGGGTAACTCCTACGAGCAGTACTTC,CASSLALGLAGNSYEQYF
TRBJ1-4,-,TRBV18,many,TGTGCCAGCTCACCAGCCCCCTCCGGGGAAAAACTGTTTTTT,CASSPAPSGEKLFF
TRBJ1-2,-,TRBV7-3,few,TGTGCCAGCAGCGTTTCCCATCAGTCTGGCTACACCTTC,CASSVSHQSGYTF
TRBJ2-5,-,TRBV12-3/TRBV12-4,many,TGTGCCAGCAGCAATCCGGGCTCGGGGGATGAGACCCAGTACTTC,CASSNPGSGDETQYF
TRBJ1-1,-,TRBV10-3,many,TGTGCCATCAGTCAAGCGAACACTGAAGCTTTCTTT,CAISQANTEAFF
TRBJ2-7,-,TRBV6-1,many,TGTGCCAGCAGTCTGTCGTCCCTCGGCTACGAGCAGTACTTC,CASSLSSLGYEQYF
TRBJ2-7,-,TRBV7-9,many,TGTGCCAGCAGCTTAGAGGGCGGTTACGAGCAGTACTTC,CASSLEGGYEQYF
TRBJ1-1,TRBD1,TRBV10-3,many,TGTGCCATCAGTATACAGGGGGCGGAAGGGAACACTGAAGCTTTCTTT,CAISIQGAEGNTEAFF
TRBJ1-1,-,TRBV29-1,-,TGCAGCGTTCACTTGACAGTCCTCACTGAAGCTTTCTTT,CSVHLTVLTEAFF
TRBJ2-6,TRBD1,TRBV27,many,TGTGCCAGCAGCAGACGGACAGGATTAAGCTCTGGGGCCAACGTCCTGACTTTC,CASSRRTGLSSGANVLTF
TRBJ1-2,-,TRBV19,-,TGTGCCAGTATGGGGGGCGGCTATGGCTACACCTTC,CASMGGGYGYTF
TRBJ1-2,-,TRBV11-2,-,TGTGCCAGCACTCCGTCGTTTGGGGGCTATGGCTACACCTTC,CASTPSFGGYGYTF
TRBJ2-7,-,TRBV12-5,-,TGTGCTAGTGGCCCGGGACCGTACTCCTACGAGCAGTACTTC,CASGPGPYSYEQYF
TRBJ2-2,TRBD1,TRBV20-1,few,TGCAGTGCCGGGACAGGGACCGGGGAGCTGTTTTTT,CSAGTGTGELFF
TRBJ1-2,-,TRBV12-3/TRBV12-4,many,TGTGCCAGCACCTGGACAGTAAACTATGGCTACACCTTC,CASTWTVNYGYTF
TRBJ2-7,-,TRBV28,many,TGTGCCAGCAGGACGGGACAAACTCTTGACGAGCAGTACTTC,CASRTGQTLDEQYF
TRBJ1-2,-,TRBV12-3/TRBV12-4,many,TGTGCCAGCAGCCCTCGGGGGGTGAGGTATGGCTACACCTTC,CASSPRGVRYGYTF
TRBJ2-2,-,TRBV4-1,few,TGCGCCAGCAGCTTAAGTACAGCGGTGACCGGGGAGCTGTTTTTT,CASSLSTAVTGELFF
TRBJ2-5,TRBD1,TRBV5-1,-,TGCGCCAGCAGCTTGGAAGGGACAGGGTTAGCAGAGACCCAGTACTTC,CASSLEGTGLAETQYF
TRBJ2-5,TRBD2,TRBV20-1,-,TGCAGTGCCAGACTAGCGGGGGGGCTCCAACTGAGAGAGACCCAGTACTTC,CSARLAGGLQLRETQYF